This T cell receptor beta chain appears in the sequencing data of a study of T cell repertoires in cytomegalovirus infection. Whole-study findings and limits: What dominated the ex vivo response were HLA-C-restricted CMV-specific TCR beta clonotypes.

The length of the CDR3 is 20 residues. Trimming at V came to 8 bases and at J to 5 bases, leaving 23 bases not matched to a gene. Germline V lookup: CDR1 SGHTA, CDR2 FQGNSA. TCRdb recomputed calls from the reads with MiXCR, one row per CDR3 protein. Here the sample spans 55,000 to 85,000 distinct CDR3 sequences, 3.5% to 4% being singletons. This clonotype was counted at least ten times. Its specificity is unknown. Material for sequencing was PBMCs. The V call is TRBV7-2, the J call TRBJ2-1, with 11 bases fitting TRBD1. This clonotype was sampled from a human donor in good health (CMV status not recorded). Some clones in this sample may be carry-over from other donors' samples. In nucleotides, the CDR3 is TGTGCCAGCGGCGTGGGGATTCGGGACAGGGGGAAATTTGGGGACAATGAGCAGTTCTTC. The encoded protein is CASGVGIRDRGKFGDNEQFF. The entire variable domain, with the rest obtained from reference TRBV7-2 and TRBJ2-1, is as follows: GAGVSQSPSNKVTEKGKDVELRCDPISGHTALYWYRQSLGQGLEFLIYFQGNSAPDKSGLPSDRFSAERTGGSVSTLTIQRTQQEDSAVYLCASGVGIRDRGKFGDNEQFFGPGTRLTVL.